This T cell receptor (beta chain) was retrieved from a study of shared clonotypes between healthy human individuals. Study context: Participating donors consisted of two women and a few men aged 18 to 49. Per donor, CD8 memory used one plate, CD8 naive used two, CD4 memory used three and CD4 naive used three.

This CDR3 comprises 14 residues. The V and J ends lost 4 bases and 0 bases respectively, with 5 bases between them. CDR1 and CDR2 (germline): SGHRS, YFSETQ. TCRdb's copy holds only in-frame clones and misses some; the assay was immunoSEQ multiplex PCR. The data show 1 million to 1.2 million clones, roughly 80% seen once. Regarding the study as a whole: Generation probabilities were higher for clonotypes shared across all four sorted-subset donors than for unshared ones.

Partitioning of CD4+ cells yielded a CD45RA+ naive subset and a CD45RA-negative memory subset. This clone was seen a single time. The target antigen is unknown. Other nucleotide sequences in the sample specify the same CDR3. The clonotype originates from a man between 18 and 35 years old in good health. Some clones in this sample may be carry-over from other donors' samples. Sequencing used memory CD4+ T cells from PBMCs. Subset given: CD45RA-negative fraction. The V and J genes are TRBV5-1 and TRBJ2-6; no firm D call. This CDR3 is CASSPNSGANVLTF. In DNA, the CDR3 is TGCGCCAGCAGCCCCAACTCTGGGGCCAACGTCCTGACTTTC.